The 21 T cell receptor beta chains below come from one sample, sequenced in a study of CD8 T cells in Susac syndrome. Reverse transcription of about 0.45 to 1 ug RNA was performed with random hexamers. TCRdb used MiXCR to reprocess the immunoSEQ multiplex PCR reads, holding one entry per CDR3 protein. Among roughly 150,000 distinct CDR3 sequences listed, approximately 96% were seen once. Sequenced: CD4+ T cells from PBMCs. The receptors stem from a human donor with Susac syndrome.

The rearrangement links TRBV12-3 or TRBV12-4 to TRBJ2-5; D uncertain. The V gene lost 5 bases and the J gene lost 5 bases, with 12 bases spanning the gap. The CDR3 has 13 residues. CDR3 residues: CASSRVDGETQYF. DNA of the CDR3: TGTGCCAGCAGTCGAGTCGATGGGGAGACCCAGTACTTC.

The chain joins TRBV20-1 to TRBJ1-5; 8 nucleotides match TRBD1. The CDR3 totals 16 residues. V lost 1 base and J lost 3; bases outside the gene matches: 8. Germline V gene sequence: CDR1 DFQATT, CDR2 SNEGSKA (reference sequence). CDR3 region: CSARVLQGEANQPQHF. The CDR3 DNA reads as TGCAGTGCTAGAGTTCTACAGGGGGAGGCCAATCAGCCCCAGCATTTT.

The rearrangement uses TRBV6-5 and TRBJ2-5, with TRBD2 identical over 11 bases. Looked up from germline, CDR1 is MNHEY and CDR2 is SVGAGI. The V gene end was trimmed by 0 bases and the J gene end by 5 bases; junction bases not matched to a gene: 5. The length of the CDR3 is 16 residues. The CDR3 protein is CASSYSVAGGRETQYF. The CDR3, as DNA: TGTGCCAGCAGTTACTCGGTAGCGGGGGGGCGGGAGACCCAGTACTTC.

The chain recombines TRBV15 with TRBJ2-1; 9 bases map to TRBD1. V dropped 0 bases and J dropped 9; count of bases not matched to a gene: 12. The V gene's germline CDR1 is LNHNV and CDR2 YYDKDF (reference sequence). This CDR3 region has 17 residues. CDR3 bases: TGTGCCACCAGCAGAGAGGGAGGGACAGGGCCCTTGGGTGAGCAGTTCTTC. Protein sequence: CATSREGGTGPLGEQFF.

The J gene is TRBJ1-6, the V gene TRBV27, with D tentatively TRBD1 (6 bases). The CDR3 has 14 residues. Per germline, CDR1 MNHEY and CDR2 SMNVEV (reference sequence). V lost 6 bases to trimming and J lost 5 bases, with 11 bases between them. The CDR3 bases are TGTGCCAGCAGCTCGGGACAACATAATTCACCCCTCCACTTT. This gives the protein CASSSGQHNSPLHF.

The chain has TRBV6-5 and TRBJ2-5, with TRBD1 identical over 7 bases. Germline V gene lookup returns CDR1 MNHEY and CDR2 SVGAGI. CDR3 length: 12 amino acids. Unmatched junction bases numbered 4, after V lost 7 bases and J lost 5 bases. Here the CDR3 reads CASTRGGETQYF. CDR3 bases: TGTGCCAGCACCAGAGGGGGCGAGACCCAGTACTTC.

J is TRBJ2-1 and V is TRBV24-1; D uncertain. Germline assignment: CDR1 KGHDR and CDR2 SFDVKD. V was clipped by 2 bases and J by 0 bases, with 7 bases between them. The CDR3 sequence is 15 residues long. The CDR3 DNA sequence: TGTGCCACCAGTGATTCCAGCGTCTCCTACAATGAGCAGTTCTTC. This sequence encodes CATSDSSVSYNEQFF.

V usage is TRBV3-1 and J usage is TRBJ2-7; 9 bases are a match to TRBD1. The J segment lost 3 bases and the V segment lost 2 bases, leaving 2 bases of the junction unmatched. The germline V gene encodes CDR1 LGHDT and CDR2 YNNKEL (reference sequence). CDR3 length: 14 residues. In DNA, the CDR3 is TGTGCCAGCAGCCAACCGGGACAGGGCTACGAGCAGTACTTC. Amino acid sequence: CASSQPGQGYEQYF.

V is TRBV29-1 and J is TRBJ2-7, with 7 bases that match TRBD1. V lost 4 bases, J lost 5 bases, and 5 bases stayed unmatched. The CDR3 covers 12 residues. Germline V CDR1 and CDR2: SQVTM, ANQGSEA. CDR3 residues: CSVVYGTDEQYF. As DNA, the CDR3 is TGCAGCGTTGTGTATGGGACAGACGAGCAGTACTTC.

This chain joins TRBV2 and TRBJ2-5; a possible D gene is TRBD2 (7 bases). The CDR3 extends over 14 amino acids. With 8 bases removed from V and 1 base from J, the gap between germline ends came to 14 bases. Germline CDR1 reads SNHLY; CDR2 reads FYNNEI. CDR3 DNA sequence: TGTGCCAGCCGCCCGGGGGGCGCCCAAGAGACCCAGTACTTC. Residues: CASRPGGAQETQYF.

The CDR3 coding sequence is TGTGCCAGCAGCCTTACGGGCCACGGCGCAGATACGCAGTATTTT. This codes for CASSLTGHGADTQYF. The rearrangement links TRBV7-2 to TRBJ2-3; D unresolved. CDR1 is SGHTA and CDR2 is FQGNSA in the germline V gene. The germline V and J ends were trimmed by 5 bases and 4 bases, with 16 bases remaining between them. The length of the CDR3 is 15 residues.

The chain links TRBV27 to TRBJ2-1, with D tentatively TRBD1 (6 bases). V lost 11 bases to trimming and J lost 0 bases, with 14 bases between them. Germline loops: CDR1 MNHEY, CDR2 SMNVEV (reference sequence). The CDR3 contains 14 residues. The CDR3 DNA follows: TGTGCCGCGGGTGGACAGTTCTCCTACAATGAGCAGTTCTTC. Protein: CAAGGQFSYNEQFF.

The CDR3 spells CASSLTRDIDTQYF. The CDR3 region has the DNA TGTGCCAGCAGCTTAACCCGGGACATCGATACGCAGTATTTT. This chain joins TRBV7-8 and TRBJ2-3; TRBD1 is a possible D gene (6 bases). Germline lookup yields CDR1 SGHVS and CDR2 FQNEAQ. CDR3 length equals 14 residues. V shed 2 bases and J shed 6 bases, with 12 bases lying between them.

The CDR3 loop reads CASSLGWQGYEQYF. CDR3 nucleotide sequence: TGCGCCAGCAGCTTGGGGTGGCAGGGCTACGAGCAGTACTTC. The rearrangement uses TRBV5-1 and TRBJ2-7; D is perhaps TRBD1 (5 bases). CDR3 length: 14 residues. Deletions cut 0 bases from V and 3 bases from J, with 10 bases between. Germline CDR1 reads SGHRS; CDR2 reads YFSETQ.

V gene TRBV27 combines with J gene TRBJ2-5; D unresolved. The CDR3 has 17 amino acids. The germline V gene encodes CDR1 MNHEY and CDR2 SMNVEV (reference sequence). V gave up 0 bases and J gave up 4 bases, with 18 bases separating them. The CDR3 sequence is CASSLSPPRSPGETQYF. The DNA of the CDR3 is TGTGCCAGCAGTTTATCCCCCCCGCGAAGCCCGGGAGAGACCCAGTACTTC.

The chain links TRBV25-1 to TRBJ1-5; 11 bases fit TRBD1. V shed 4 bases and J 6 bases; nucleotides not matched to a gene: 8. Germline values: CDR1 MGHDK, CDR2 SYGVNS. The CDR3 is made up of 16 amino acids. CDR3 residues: CASSGHSGTGGQPQHF. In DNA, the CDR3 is TGTGCCAGCAGTGGCCACTCCGGGACAGGGGGTCAGCCCCAGCATTTT.

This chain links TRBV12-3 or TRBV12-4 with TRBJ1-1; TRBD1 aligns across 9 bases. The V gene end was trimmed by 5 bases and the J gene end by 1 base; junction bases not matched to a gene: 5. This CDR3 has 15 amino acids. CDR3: CASSPSGQGNTEAFF. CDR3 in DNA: TGTGCCAGCAGTCCATCGGGACAGGGGAACACTGAAGCTTTCTTT.

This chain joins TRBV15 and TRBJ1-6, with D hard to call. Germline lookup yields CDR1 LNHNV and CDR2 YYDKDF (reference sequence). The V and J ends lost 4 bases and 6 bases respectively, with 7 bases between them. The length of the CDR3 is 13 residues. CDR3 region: CATSNTGNSPLHF. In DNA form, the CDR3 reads TGTGCCACCAGCAACACGGGTAATTCACCCCTCCACTTT. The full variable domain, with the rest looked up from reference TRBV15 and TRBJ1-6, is DAMVIQNPRYQVTQFGKPVTLSCSQTLNHNVMYWYQQKSSQAPKLLFHYYDKDFNNEADTPDNFQSRRPNTSFCFLDIRSPGLGDTAMYLCATSNTGNSPLHFGNGTRLTVT.

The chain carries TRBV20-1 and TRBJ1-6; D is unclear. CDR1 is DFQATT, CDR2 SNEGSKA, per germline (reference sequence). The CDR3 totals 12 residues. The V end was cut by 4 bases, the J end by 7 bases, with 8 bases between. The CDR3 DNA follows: TGCAGTGCTAACAGCGGCAATTCACCCCTCCACTTT. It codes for CSANSGNSPLHF.

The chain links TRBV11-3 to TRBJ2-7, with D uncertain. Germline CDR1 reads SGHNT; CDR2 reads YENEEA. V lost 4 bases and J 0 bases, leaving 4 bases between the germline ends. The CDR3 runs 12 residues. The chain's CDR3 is CASSSNSYEQYF. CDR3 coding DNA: TGTGCCAGCAGCTCGAACTCCTACGAGCAGTACTTC.

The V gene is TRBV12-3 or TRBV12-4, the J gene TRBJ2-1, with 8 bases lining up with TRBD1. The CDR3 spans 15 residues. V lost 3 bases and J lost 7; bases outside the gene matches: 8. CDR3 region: CASSFRDRQANEQFF. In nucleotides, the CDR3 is TGTGCCAGCAGTTTTCGGGACAGGCAGGCGAATGAGCAGTTCTTC.